This T cell receptor (beta chain) is drawn from a study of regulatory T cells in long-lasting Graves disease. Study overall: Recently diagnosed Graves' patients had received antithyroid drugs for under 3 months.

This CDR3 is 14 amino acids long. CDR1 is DFQATT and CDR2 is SNEGSKA in the germline V gene (reference sequence). The V gene lost 3 bases and the J gene lost 1 base, with 9 bases spanning the gap. CDR3 regions were amplified by Arm-PCR using iRepertoire HTBI primers to build TCR beta libraries. TCRdb ran MiXCR on the multiplex PCR reads and lists one entry per CDR3 protein. The sample carries 400,000 to 500,000 distinct CDR3 sequences, about 16% recorded once. Time point specified: newly diagnosed GD, antithyroid drugs for less than 3 months. TCR sequences were obtained from RNA taken from PBMCs. In each case, Graves' disease was diagnosed per American Thyroid Association guidelines. EDTA tubes collected roughly 10 milliliters of peripheral blood. The data were also submitted as part of a second study, on T cells in Graves' hyperthyroidism and ophthalmopathy. As that study records: Clinical symptoms, serum thyroxine, TRAb, thyroid ultrasound and orbital computed tomography informed diagnoses.

The TCR originated in a young woman with Graves disease. The sample here was peripheral blood mononuclear cells (PBMCs), taken at new diagnosis, from a patient treated with antithyroid drugs. The chain has TRBV20-1 and TRBJ2-2; D may be TRBD2 (6 bases). CDR3 loop: CSASWRENTGELFF. DNA of the CDR3: TGCAGTGCTAGCTGGCGGGAGAACACCGGGGAGCTGTTTTTT.